The 14 T cell receptor beta chains below come from one sample, sequenced in a study of identical twins. MiXCR, run by TCRdb on the 5' RACE reads, gives a single entry per CDR3 protein. The profile covers about 530,000 distinct CDR3 sequences, with roughly 15% appearing a single time and less than 0.5% taken by the ten largest. These same data were also listed under a study on yellow fever vaccine responses in identical twins.

The specimen sequenced was CD4+ T cells sorted from blood. The receptors shown here come from a woman younger than 35 in good health.

The chain carries TRBV12-1 and TRBJ2-3. TRBV12-1 is given as a pseudogene. This CDR3 contains 18 residues. For the CDR3, the DNA is TGTGCCAGCAGCTTTGAGATCGGCCGGCTGGGCTGCACAGATACGCAGTATTTT. Protein product: CASSFEIGRLGCTDTQYF.

The chain carries TRBV2 and TRBJ2-2, with TRBD2 matching over 8 bases. CDR3 length: 16 residues. The V gene's germline CDR1 is SNHLY and CDR2 FYNNEI. J lost 6 bases, V lost 4 bases, and 10 bases had no gene match. The CDR3 region is CASSVTGGRSPGELFF. In DNA, the CDR3 is TGTGCCAGCAGTGTAACGGGCGGGAGGTCTCCCGGGGAGCTGTTTTTT.

There are a few counts of this clonotype. The chain is built from TRBV25-1 and TRBJ2-7, with D hard to call. Germline values: CDR1 MGHDK, CDR2 SYGVNS. This CDR3 has 13 residues. V lost 0 bases and J 0 bases, leaving 3 bases between the germline ends. CDR3 coding DNA: TGTGCCAGCAGTGAATATTACTCCTACGAGCAGTACGTC. It is translated as CASSEYYSYEQYV.

The V and J genes are TRBV5-1 and TRBJ2-1; the D gene is possibly TRBD2 (5 bases). Trimming shortened V by 4 bases and J by 1 base, and 15 bases separated the two germline ends. CDR1 is SGHRS, CDR2 YFSETQ, per germline. CDR3 size: 16 residues. CDR3 bases: TGCGCCAGCAGCCGAGGTGTAGGAGGTTCCTACAATGAGCAGTTCTTC. Its protein is CASSRGVGGSYNEQFF.

The chain combines TRBV6-5 with TRBJ1-4, with TRBD1 matching 9 bases. The germline gives CDR1 MNHEY, CDR2 SVGAGI. CDR3 length: 15 amino acids. After removal of 4 bases from V and 4 bases from J, the junction contained 4 bases not matched to a gene. The CDR3 loop is CASSSPGQGNEKLFF. CDR3 sequence (DNA): TGTGCCAGCAGTTCACCGGGACAGGGTAATGAAAAACTGTTTTTT.

This clonotype has only a few counts. The gene calls are TRBV10-3 and TRBJ2-7, with 11 nucleotides matching TRBD1. Trimming removed 10 bases from V and 4 bases from J; junction bases left unmatched: 9. The CDR3 covers 14 residues. CDR1 is ENHRY, CDR2 SYGVKD, per germline. The CDR3 loop is CATQQDRGLYEQYV. CDR3 nucleotide sequence: TGTGCCACCCAGCAGGACAGGGGGCTGTACGAGCAGTACGTC.

The J gene is TRBJ1-1, the V gene TRBV18; no reliable D call. The CDR3 is 15 amino acids. CDR1 is KGHSH and CDR2 is LQKENI in the germline V gene. Trimming removed 3 bases from V and 0 bases from J, with 11 bases in between. The CDR3 bases are TGTGCCAGCTCACCCTTCGGCCCTTTGAACACTGAAGCTTTCTTT. Amino acids: CASSPFGPLNTEAFF. Based on the CDR3 plus reference TRBV18 and TRBJ1-1, the full variable domain is NAGVMQNPRHLVRRRGQEARLRCSPMKGHSHVYWYRQLPEEGLKFMVYLQKENIIDESGMPKERFSAEFPKEGPSILRIQQVVRGDSAAYFCASSPFGPLNTEAFFGQGTRLTVV.

The chain carries TRBV6-5 and TRBJ2-5; no reliable D call. The CDR3 runs 14 residues. Germline V gene sequence: CDR1 MNHEY, CDR2 SVGAGI. V was trimmed by 2 bases and J by 7 bases, leaving 14 bases between them. The CDR3 reads CASSYGVGKSTQYF. CDR3 bases: TGTGCCAGCAGTTACGGTGTCGGTAAATCGACCCAGTACTTC.

Only a few counts were recorded for this clonotype. The gene calls are TRBV5-1 and TRBJ2-5, with D perhaps TRBD2 (6 bases). V gave up 5 bases and J gave up 2 bases, with 16 bases separating them. The length of the CDR3 is 15 residues. Germline CDR1 reads SGHRS; CDR2 reads YFSETQ. The CDR3, as DNA: TGCGCCAGCAGACCGCCGGGACTCAGACAAGAGACCCAGTACTTC. Translated, it gives CASRPPGLRQETQYF.

This clonotype was recorded many times. The J gene is TRBJ2-7, the V gene TRBV5-1; TRBD2 agrees at 12 bases. The CDR3 runs to 16 residues. Germline-derived CDR1 and CDR2 are SGHRS and YFSETQ. After removal of 5 bases from V and 4 bases from J, the junction contained 10 bases not matched to a gene. DNA for the CDR3: TGCGCCAGCAGACTAGGACTAGCGGGGACATCTTACGAGCAGTACTTC. Residues: CASRLGLAGTSYEQYF.

This clonotype was counted ten times or more. The chain has TRBV7-6 and TRBJ2-3; possibly TRBD1 for D (5 bases). Germline V gene sequence: CDR1 SGHVS, CDR2 FNYEAQ. The germline V and J ends were trimmed by 2 bases and 6 bases, with 6 bases remaining between them. This CDR3 contains 12 residues. CDR3 loop: CASSLKGDTQYF. CDR3 nucleotides: TGTGCCAGCAGCTTAAAGGGGGATACGCAGTATTTT.

The chain links TRBV12-3 or TRBV12-4 to TRBJ2-2; tentatively, D is TRBD2 (6 bases). The CDR3 totals 17 residues. Trimming left V 3 bases short and J 0 bases short, with 14 bases between. CDR3 amino acids: CASSFLALAANTGELFF. The CDR3 coding sequence is TGTGCCAGCAGTTTTCTAGCGCTGGCCGCGAACACCGGGGAGCTGTTTTTT.

This sequence joins TRBV29-1 and TRBJ2-7, with 11 bases lining up with TRBD2. V trimming: 2 bases; J trimming: 5 bases; junction bases outside the gene matches: 5. This CDR3 is 14 amino acids long. CDR1 SQVTM and CDR2 ANQGSEA come from the germline V gene. The CDR3 loop reads CSVETSGSMNEQYF. CDR3 nucleotides: TGCAGCGTTGAAACTAGCGGGAGTATGAACGAGCAGTACTTC.

In its sample, this clonotype was seen a few times. The chain has TRBV20-1 and TRBJ2-4, with 8 bases that match TRBD2. Germline V gives CDR1 DFQATT, CDR2 SNEGSKA (reference sequence). V lost 8 bases to trimming and J lost 6 bases; unmatched junction nucleotides: 12. This CDR3 spans 14 amino acids. The CDR3 loop reads CSQTSGGSGNIQYF. DNA for the CDR3: TGCAGTCAAACTAGCGGAGGTAGTGGAAACATTCAGTACTTC.